This T cell receptor (beta chain) was observed in a study of blood T cells in healthy people across ages. Across the study: The template switching approach captured approximately one barcoded beta molecule for every two T cells.

Through a sample-barcoded 5' primer and a J-beta primer mix, a second PCR was run for roughly 7 to 12 cycles. A template-switch adaptor that had 12 random nucleotides put a tag on each cDNA molecule. TCRdb itself ran the 5' RACE reads through MiXCR, one entry per CDR3 protein. The table has around 1,000,000 distinct CDR3 sequences, 20% to 25% seen once. This clonotype occurred a few times. Its antigen is unknown. The CDR3 sequence is 14 residues long. V was pared by 4 bases and J by 2 bases, with 4 bases of the junction left unmatched. Germline loops: CDR1 SNHLY, CDR2 FYNNEI. Regarding the study as a whole: When one million T cells were used, diversity estimates were thought to be underestimates.

These sequences were also reported in another study, on T cells of mothers and their children. That report notes: About six children, together with their three healthy Caucasian mothers, made up the donors.

This chain links TRBV2 with TRBJ2-7, with 8 bases identical to TRBD1. Input material: blood. The source of this sequence is a girl aged 2-15 years in good health. Here the CDR3 reads CASSAGGRAYEQYF. CDR3 DNA sequence: TGTGCCAGCAGTGCAGGGGGCAGGGCCTACGAGCAGTACTTC.